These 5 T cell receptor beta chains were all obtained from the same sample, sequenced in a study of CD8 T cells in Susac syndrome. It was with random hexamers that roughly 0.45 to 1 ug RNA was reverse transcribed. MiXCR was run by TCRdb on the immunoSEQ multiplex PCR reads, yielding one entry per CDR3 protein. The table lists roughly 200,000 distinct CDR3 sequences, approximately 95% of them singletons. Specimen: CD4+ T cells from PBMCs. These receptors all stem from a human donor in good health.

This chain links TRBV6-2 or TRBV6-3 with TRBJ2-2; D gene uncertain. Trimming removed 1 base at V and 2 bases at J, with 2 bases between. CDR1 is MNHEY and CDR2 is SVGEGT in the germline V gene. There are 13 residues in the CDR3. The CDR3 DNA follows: TGTGCCAGCAGTTACTTAAACACCGGGGAGCTGTTTTTT. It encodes CASSYLNTGELFF.

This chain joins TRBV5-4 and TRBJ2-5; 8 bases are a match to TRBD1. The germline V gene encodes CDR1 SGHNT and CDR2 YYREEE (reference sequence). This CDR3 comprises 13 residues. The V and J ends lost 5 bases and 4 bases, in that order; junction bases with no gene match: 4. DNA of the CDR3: TGTGCCAGCAGTGACGGACAGGGAGAGACCCAGTACTTC. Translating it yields CASSDGQGETQYF.

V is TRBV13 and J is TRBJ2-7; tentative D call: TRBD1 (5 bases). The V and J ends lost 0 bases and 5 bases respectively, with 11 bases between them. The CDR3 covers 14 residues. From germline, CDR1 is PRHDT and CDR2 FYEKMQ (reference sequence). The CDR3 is CASSLGWQGDEQYF. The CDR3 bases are TGTGCCAGCAGCTTAGGCTGGCAGGGTGACGAGCAGTACTTC. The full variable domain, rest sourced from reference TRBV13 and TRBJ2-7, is AAGVIQSPRHLIKEKRETATLKCYPIPRHDTVYWYQQGPGQDPQFLISFYEKMQSDKGSIPDRFSAQQFSDYHSELNMSSLELGDSALYFCASSLGWQGDEQYFGPGTRLTVT.

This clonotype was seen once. Here the CDR3 DNA reads TGCAGTGCAGGCGGGCAGGCGGTGCGGGAGCAGTACTTC. Amino acid sequence: CSAGGQAVREQYF. The rearrangement uses TRBV20-1 and TRBJ2-7; D may be TRBD2 (5 bases). Trimming left V 6 bases short and J 7 bases short, with 19 bases between. The germline gives CDR1 DFQATT, CDR2 SNEGSKA (reference sequence). This CDR3 comprises 13 residues.

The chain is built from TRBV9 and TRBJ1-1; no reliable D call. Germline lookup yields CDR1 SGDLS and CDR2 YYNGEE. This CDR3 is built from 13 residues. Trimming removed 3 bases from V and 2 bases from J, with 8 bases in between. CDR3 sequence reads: CASSEGPNTEAFF. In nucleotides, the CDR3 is TGTGCCAGCAGCGAAGGGCCCAACACTGAAGCTTTCTTT.